The 7 T cell receptor beta chains in this list originate from one sample, sequenced in a study of cytotoxic CD8 clonotypes in ibrutinib-treated CLL. Measured with immunoSEQ multiplex PCR; TCRdb has only the in-frame clones, and not every one. The sample records around 15,000 clones, about 60% being singletons. This material consisted of PBMCs, taken before ibrutinib treatment. These receptors all come from a human donor with chronic lymphocytic leukemia.

The chain joins TRBV27 to TRBJ1-1; no clear D gene. Germline V gene sequence: CDR1 MNHEY, CDR2 SMNVEV (reference sequence). The CDR3 length is 14 residues. The germline V and J ends were trimmed by 2 bases and 6 bases, with 13 bases remaining between them. The CDR3 DNA reads as TGTGCCAGCAGTTTAATCTCCCCGGGTTCTGAAGCTTTCTTT. It encodes CASSLISPGSEAFF.

The chain joins TRBV13 to TRBJ2-1; D is uncertain. CDR3 length equals 15 residues. Germline V gene data show CDR1 as PRHDT and CDR2 as FYEKMQ (reference sequence). Between the trimmed V and J ends, which lost 2 bases and 2 bases, there was a span of 10 bases. CDR3 DNA: TGTGCCAGCAGCTTAATGGTAGCACCCTACAATGAGCAGTTCTTC. It is translated as CASSLMVAPYNEQFF.

This clone was seen once. The chain combines TRBV19 with TRBJ1-1; D ambiguous. From germline, CDR1 is LNHDA and CDR2 SQIVND (reference sequence). The CDR3 covers 13 residues. Trimming left V 0 bases short and J 6 bases short, with 8 bases between. The CDR3 loop reads CASSIDWRAEAFF. CDR3 bases: TGTGCCAGTAGTATAGATTGGAGGGCTGAAGCTTTCTTT. Based on the CDR3 plus reference TRBV19 and TRBJ1-1, the full variable domain is DGGITQSPKYLFRKEGQNVTLSCEQNLNHDAMYWYRQDPGQGLRLIYYSQIVNDFQKGDIAEGYSVSREKKESFPLTVTSAQKNPTAFYLCASSIDWRAEAFFGQGTRLTVV.

The V and J genes are TRBV9 and TRBJ2-1; D gene unclear. Per germline, CDR1 SGDLS and CDR2 YYNGEE. V was clipped by 4 bases and J by 6 bases, with 11 bases between them. The CDR3 extends over 13 amino acids. The CDR3 region is CASSPDPGNEQFF. As DNA, the CDR3 is TGTGCCAGCAGCCCAGATCCAGGCAATGAGCAGTTCTTC.

The CDR3 sequence: CASSFLEGETQYF. CDR3 sequence (DNA): TGCGCCAGCAGTTTTCTAGAGGGAGAGACCCAGTACTTC. The chain combines TRBV5-1 with TRBJ2-5; possible D gene TRBD2, 5 bases. The CDR3 runs to 13 residues. CDR1 SGHRS and CDR2 YFSETQ come from the germline V gene. V lost 5 bases and J 4 bases, leaving 12 bases between the germline ends.

This chain links TRBV18 with TRBJ2-2; no definite D call. V gave up 0 bases and J gave up 4 bases, with 6 bases separating them. Per germline, CDR1 KGHSH and CDR2 LQKENI. This CDR3 is 14 amino acids long. The CDR3 sequence: CASSPPGLTGELFF. The CDR3 DNA sequence: TGTGCCAGCTCACCACCGGGCCTCACCGGGGAGCTGTTTTTT.

The chain has TRBV30 and TRBJ2-3; D is undetermined. Between the trimmed V and J ends, which lost 4 bases and 0 bases, there was a span of 2 bases. The CDR3 runs 11 residues. CDR1 and CDR2 (germline): GTSNPN, SVGIG (reference sequence). CDR3 loop: CAWTSTDTQYF. The CDR3 nucleotides are TGTGCCTGGACGAGCACAGATACGCAGTATTTT.